These T cell receptor beta chains were read from a single sample in a study of T-cell reconstitution after alpha-beta-depleted transplantation in children. TCRdb reprocessed the PCR reads via MiXCR and lists one record per CDR3 protein. Found here are about 580,000 distinct CDR3 sequences, 20% to 25% of them singletons; the top ten hold around an eighth. The source was PBMCs, mostly from graft donor cells, collected 360 days after TCRalphabeta/CD19-depleted stem cell transplant. The receptors were gathered from a boy under two years old who had a stem cell transplant for acute myeloid leukemia, so the T cells may come from the graft donor. CDR3s include the opening cysteine and the closing phenylalanine or tryptophan. Each record gives: V gene, clone size, J gene, D gene, CDR3 protein, CDR3 DNA. D genes are given only for firm matches. The size field is filled for only some rows; it gives once, few, many or a size class.

v_call: TRBV27
clone_size: few
j_call: TRBJ1-2
d_call: -
cdr3_aa: CASSFRHASGYTF
cdr3_nt: TGTGCCAGCAGTTTTAGGCACGCGTCCGGCTACACCTTC

v_call: TRBV7-9
clone_size: -
j_call: TRBJ2-2
d_call: -
cdr3_aa: CASSPRTQVDTGELFF
cdr3_nt: TGTGCCAGCAGCCCGCGAACCCAGGTGGACACCGGGGAGCTGTTTTTT

v_call: TRBV28
clone_size: -
j_call: TRBJ2-3
d_call: TRBD2
cdr3_aa: CASSVPILAGAQDTQYF
cdr3_nt: TGTGCCAGCAGTGTACCGATCTTAGCGGGGGCCCAAGATACGCAGTATTTT

v_call: TRBV20-1
clone_size: many
j_call: TRBJ2-5
d_call: TRBD1
cdr3_aa: CSARVTGGNEETQYF
cdr3_nt: TGCAGTGCTAGAGTAACAGGGGGTAATGAAGAGACCCAGTACTTC

v_call: TRBV12-3/TRBV12-4
clone_size: many
j_call: TRBJ2-3
d_call: TRBD2
cdr3_aa: CASSFGTSQYF
cdr3_nt: TGTGCCAGCAGTTTCGGGACTAGCCAGTATTTT

v_call: TRBV7-9
clone_size: few
j_call: TRBJ2-1
d_call: -
cdr3_aa: CASSGSGAEQFF
cdr3_nt: TGTGCCAGCAGCGGAAGCGGCGCCGAGCAGTTCTTC

v_call: TRBV20-1
clone_size: few
j_call: TRBJ1-2
d_call: -
cdr3_aa: CSARGMDSRGYTF
cdr3_nt: TGCAGTGCTAGAGGCATGGACAGCCGAGGCTACACCTTC

v_call: TRBV6-5
clone_size: many
j_call: TRBJ2-1
d_call: TRBD2
cdr3_aa: CASSYFPTSGDNEQFF
cdr3_nt: TGTGCCAGCAGTTACTTCCCGACTAGCGGGGACAATGAGCAGTTCTTC

v_call: TRBV18
clone_size: once
j_call: TRBJ2-3
d_call: -
cdr3_aa: CASSPRGGSKDTQYF
cdr3_nt: TGTGCCAGCTCACCACGAGGCGGGTCCAAAGATACGCAGTATTTT

v_call: TRBV5-1
clone_size: -
j_call: TRBJ1-1
d_call: -
cdr3_aa: CASSLHPRVTEAFF
cdr3_nt: TGCGCCAGCAGCTTGCATCCTAGGGTAACTGAAGCTTTCTTT

v_call: TRBV6-2/TRBV6-3
clone_size: -
j_call: TRBJ2-5
d_call: TRBD2
cdr3_aa: CASSYSGKSGETQYF
cdr3_nt: TGTGCCAGCAGTTACAGCGGGAAGAGTGGAGAGACCCAGTACTTC

v_call: TRBV7-2
clone_size: -
j_call: TRBJ1-1
d_call: -
cdr3_aa: CASSLLGGRLNTEAFF
cdr3_nt: TGTGCCAGCAGCCTACTGGGAGGCAGACTGAACACTGAAGCTTTCTTT

v_call: TRBV20-1
clone_size: -
j_call: TRBJ2-1
d_call: -
cdr3_aa: CSARPGGPYNEQFF
cdr3_nt: TGCAGTGCTAGACCCGGGGGACCATACAATGAGCAGTTCTTC

v_call: TRBV7-6
clone_size: -
j_call: TRBJ2-1
d_call: TRBD2
cdr3_aa: CASSFYPGTSGGFYNEQFF
cdr3_nt: TGTGCCAGCAGCTTCTACCCTGGGACTAGCGGGGGGTTCTACAATGAGCAGTTCTTC

v_call: TRBV29-1
clone_size: few
j_call: TRBJ1-1
d_call: -
cdr3_aa: CSVLNQGVQAFF
cdr3_nt: TGCAGCGTACTGAACCAGGGAGTCCAGGCTTTCTTT

v_call: TRBV7-2
clone_size: many
j_call: TRBJ2-7
d_call: TRBD2
cdr3_aa: CASSLASSSGEEQYF
cdr3_nt: TGTGCCAGCAGCTTAGCGTCGAGTAGCGGGGAAGAGCAGTACTTC

v_call: TRBV12-3/TRBV12-4
clone_size: many
j_call: TRBJ2-4
d_call: -
cdr3_aa: CASKGGLVSYF
cdr3_nt: TGTGCCAGCAAGGGGGGGCTGGTTTCGTACTTC

v_call: TRBV12-3/TRBV12-4
clone_size: many
j_call: TRBJ2-1
d_call: TRBD1
cdr3_aa: CASSFFGTVANEQFF
cdr3_nt: TGTGCCAGCAGTTTTTTTGGGACAGTAGCAAATGAGCAGTTCTTC

v_call: TRBV5-1
clone_size: many
j_call: TRBJ2-3
d_call: -
cdr3_aa: CASSHPGPITVTDTQYF
cdr3_nt: TGCGCCAGCAGCCACCCGGGTCCCATTACAGTGACGGATACGCAGTATTTT

v_call: TRBV7-9
clone_size: -
j_call: TRBJ2-3
d_call: -
cdr3_aa: CASSLGLLITDTQYF
cdr3_nt: TGTGCCAGCAGCTTAGGCCTACTCATAACAGATACGCAGTATTTT

v_call: TRBV6-2/TRBV6-3
clone_size: -
j_call: TRBJ2-2
d_call: -
cdr3_aa: CATSTGGANTGELFF
cdr3_nt: TGTGCCACCTCCACCGGGGGTGCGAACACCGGAGAGCTGTTTTTT

v_call: TRBV5-1
clone_size: many
j_call: TRBJ2-3
d_call: TRBD1
cdr3_aa: CASSSTGWVYF
cdr3_nt: TGCGCCAGCAGCTCGACAGGGTGGGTGTATTTT

v_call: TRBV20-1
clone_size: few
j_call: TRBJ2-7
d_call: TRBD1
cdr3_aa: CSASAGRGHSYEQYF
cdr3_nt: TGCAGTGCTAGCGCGGGCAGGGGGCACTCCTACGAGCAGTACTTC

v_call: TRBV12-5
clone_size: -
j_call: TRBJ2-2
d_call: -
cdr3_aa: CASGLGQYTGELFF
cdr3_nt: TGTGCTAGTGGTTTGGGACAGTACACCGGGGAGCTGTTTTTT

v_call: TRBV28
clone_size: -
j_call: TRBJ2-1
d_call: -
cdr3_aa: CAIRGLFGEAGKYNEQFF
cdr3_nt: TGTGCCATCCGAGGACTGTTTGGGGAGGCAGGGAAATACAATGAGCAGTTCTTC